Listed below are T cell receptor beta chains from one sample, sequenced in a study of cytomegalovirus exposure and HLA in healthy donors. The protocol was immunoSEQ multiplex PCR, while the TCRdb copy is restricted to in-frame clones and leaves out a portion. The sample includes 150,000 to 200,000 clones, about 90% of them seen just once. Sequencing input: PBMCs. Receptor source: a woman aged 18-29 years in good health and CMV-seropositive. Each CDR3 is given with its conserved first and last residue. Each record gives: clone size, V gene, J gene, D gene, CDR3 DNA, CDR3 protein. D genes are given only for firm matches. Clone size is shown for a subset of rows, as once, few, many or a class of expanded clone.

size: .; V: TRBV5-6; J: TRBJ1-5; D: .; DNA: TGTGCCAGCAGCTCCCTCCGGGGGGCGCGGGGCAATCAGCCCCAGCATTTT; CDR3: CASSSLRGARGNQPQHF
size: .; V: TRBV10-1; J: TRBJ2-7; D: TRBD1; DNA: TGCGCCAGCATCGGGAGACAGGGGGTAATGTACGAGCAGTACTTC; CDR3: CASIGRQGVMYEQYF
size: .; V: TRBV19; J: TRBJ2-7; D: TRBD1; DNA: TGTGCCAGTAGCAGAAGCGGGACAGGGTCAGACGAGCAGTACTTC; CDR3: CASSRSGTGSDEQYF
size: .; V: TRBV19; J: TRBJ2-7; D: TRBD1; DNA: TGTGCCAGTAGTCCCCGACAGGGTCCCTACGAGCAGTACTTC; CDR3: CASSPRQGPYEQYF
size: .; V: TRBV5-6; J: TRBJ2-5; D: .; DNA: TGTGCCAGCAGCTTGGTCCTAGCAGAGACCCAGTACTTC; CDR3: CASSLVLAETQYF
size: once; V: TRBV6-1; J: TRBJ2-7; D: TRBD2; DNA: TGTGCCAGCAGTGAGGGACTAGCGGGGGCGGGGGAGCAGTACTTC; CDR3: CASSEGLAGAGEQYF
size: .; V: TRBV27; J: TRBJ1-1; D: TRBD1; DNA: TGTGCCAGCAGTTTTTTGACAGGGGGAAGGACTGAAGCTTTCTTT; CDR3: CASSFLTGGRTEAFF
size: .; V: TRBV19; J: TRBJ2-7; D: TRBD2; DNA: TGTGCCAGTAGTATGGGACTAGCGGCAAGATTCGAGCAGTACTTC; CDR3: CASSMGLAARFEQYF
size: .; V: TRBV4-2; J: TRBJ2-7; D: TRBD1; DNA: TGTGCCAGCAGCCAAGGATCCAGGGGGTCCTACGAGCAGTACTTC; CDR3: CASSQGSRGSYEQYF
size: .; V: TRBV5-5; J: TRBJ2-5; D: .; DNA: TGTGCCAGCAGCTTGAGGGCGGGGCAAGAGACCCAGTACTTC; CDR3: CASSLRAGQETQYF
size: .; V: TRBV2; J: TRBJ2-5; D: TRBD1; DNA: TGTGCCAGCAGGGATGGAACAGGGGTAATTCGGGCAAAAGAGACCCAGTACTTC; CDR3: CASRDGTGVIRAKETQYF
size: .; V: TRBV30; J: TRBJ1-5; D: .; DNA: TGTGCCTGGAGTCAGTTAGTCGGCGGGGCCCAGCATTTT; CDR3: CAWSQLVGGAQHF
size: few; V: TRBV2; J: TRBJ1-2; D: .; DNA: TGTGCCATTCAGGGCGACCCCGGGGGGGCTATTGGGGGCGCTACCGGCTACACCTTC; CDR3: CAIQGDPGGAIGGATGYTF
size: .; V: TRBV4-1; J: TRBJ2-2; D: .; DNA: TGCGCCAGCAGCCAAGATATGAGCGGGGAGCTGTTTTTT; CDR3: CASSQDMSGELFF
size: .; V: TRBV5-1; J: TRBJ2-1; D: TRBD2; DNA: TGCGCCAGCACCTTGGGGCTAGCGGGAAAGGGGAGCTCCTACAATGAGCAGTTCTTC; CDR3: CASTLGLAGKGSSYNEQFF